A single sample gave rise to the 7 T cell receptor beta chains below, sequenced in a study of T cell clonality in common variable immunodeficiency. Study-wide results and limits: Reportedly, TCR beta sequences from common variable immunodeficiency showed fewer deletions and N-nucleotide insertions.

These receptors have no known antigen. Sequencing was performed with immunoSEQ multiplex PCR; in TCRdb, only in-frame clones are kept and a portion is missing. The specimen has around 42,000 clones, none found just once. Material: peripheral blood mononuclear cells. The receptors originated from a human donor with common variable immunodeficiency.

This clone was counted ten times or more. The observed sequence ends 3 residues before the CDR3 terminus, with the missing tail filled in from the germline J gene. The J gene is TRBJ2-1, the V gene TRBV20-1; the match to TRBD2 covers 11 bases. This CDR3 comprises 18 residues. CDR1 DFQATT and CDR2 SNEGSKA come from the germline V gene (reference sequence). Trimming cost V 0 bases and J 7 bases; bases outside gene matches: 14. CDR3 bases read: TGCAGTGCTAGAGATTTATTACTAGCGGGAGTTATGCGAAATGAG. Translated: CSARDLLLAGVMRNE. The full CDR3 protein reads CSARDLLLAGVMRNEQFF.

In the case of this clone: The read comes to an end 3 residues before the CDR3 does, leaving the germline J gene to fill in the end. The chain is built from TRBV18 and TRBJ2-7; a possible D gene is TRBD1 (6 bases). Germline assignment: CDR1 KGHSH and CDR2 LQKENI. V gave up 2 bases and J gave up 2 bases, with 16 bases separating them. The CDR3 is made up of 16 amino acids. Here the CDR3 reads CASSPKGRGSTYEQYF. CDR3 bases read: TGTGCCAGCTCACCAAAGGGCAGGGGCTCCACCTACGAG.

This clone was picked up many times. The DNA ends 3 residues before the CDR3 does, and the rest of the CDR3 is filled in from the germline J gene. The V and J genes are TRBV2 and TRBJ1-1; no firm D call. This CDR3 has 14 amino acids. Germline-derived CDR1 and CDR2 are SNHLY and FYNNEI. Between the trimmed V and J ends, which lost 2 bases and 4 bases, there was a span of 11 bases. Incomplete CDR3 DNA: TGTGCCAGCAGTGAATTACAGACACCCACTGAA. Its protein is CASSELQTPTE. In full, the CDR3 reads CASSELQTPTEAFF.

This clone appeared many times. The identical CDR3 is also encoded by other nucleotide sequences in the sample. CDR3 DNA (partial): TGCGCCAGCAGCTTGGAGGGACAGGGCTACAATGAG. Translated: CASSLEGQGYNE. The CDR3, in full, reads CASSLEGQGYNEQFF. The chain uses TRBV5-1 and TRBJ2-1; 9 bases fit TRBD1. The CDR3 goes on 3 residues after the read ends, and that part is filled in from the germline J gene. Germline trimming cut 0 bases from V and 3 bases from J; bases unmatched to any gene: 1. This CDR3 region has 15 residues. Germline CDR1 reads SGHRS; CDR2 reads YFSETQ.

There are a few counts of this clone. CDR3 DNA, as far as it was read: TGTGCCAGCAGCCAAGACAGGGGGAGCACAGATACG. This sequence encodes CASSQDRGSTDT. The complete CDR3 protein is CASSQDRGSTDTQYF. The chain has TRBV7-6 and TRBJ2-3; 9 nucleotides match TRBD1. The CDR3 extends 3 residues past the end of the read, so its final part is completed from the germline J gene. Losses at the gene ends were 5 bases for V and 0 bases for J; bases not matched to a gene: 3. This CDR3 contains 15 residues. Germline V lookup: CDR1 SGHVS, CDR2 FNYEAQ.

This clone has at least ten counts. CDR3 bases read: TGTGCCAGTAGTATTGGCGGAGAGACC. This encodes CASSIGGET. The entire CDR3 sequence reads CASSIGGETQYF. The chain recombines TRBV19 with TRBJ2-5, with D unclear. The read finishes 3 residues shy of the CDR3 end, and the germline J gene is used to complete it. The germline V gene encodes CDR1 LNHDA and CDR2 SQIVND (reference sequence). V lost 3 bases, J lost 4 bases, and 6 bases lay in between. CDR3 length equals 12 residues.

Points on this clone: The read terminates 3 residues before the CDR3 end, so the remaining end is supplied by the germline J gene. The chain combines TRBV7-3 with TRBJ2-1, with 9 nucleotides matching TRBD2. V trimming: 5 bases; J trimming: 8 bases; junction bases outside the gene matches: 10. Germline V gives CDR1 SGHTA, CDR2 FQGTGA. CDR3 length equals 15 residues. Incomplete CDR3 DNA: TGTGCCAGCAGCCCGGCGGGGCGGGAGGGACATGAG. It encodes CASSPAGREGHE. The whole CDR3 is CASSPAGREGHEQFF.